A selection of T cell receptor beta chains follows, all from one sample in a study of CD8 T cells in ankylosing spondylitis. TCRdb fed the 5' RACE reads into MiXCR, producing one record per CDR3 protein. The sample carries 200,000 to 300,000 distinct CDR3 sequences, less than 9.5% recorded once. What was sequenced was blood, either unsorted or a sorted T cell fraction (not recorded which). The receptor source for this set is a female donor with ankylosing spondylitis or in good health (not recorded which). Both conserved end residues are part of each CDR3. The order of the fields is V gene, J gene, CDR3 protein.

TRBV6-1	TRBJ1-2	CASSQGDYGYTF
TRBV5-1	TRBJ2-7	CASWTSGSREQYF
TRBV20-1	TRBJ1-2	CSAKYLDRLRHGYTF
TRBV9	TRBJ2-2	CASSILPGGELFF
TRBV20-1	TRBJ2-7	CSARDQTSLYEQYF
TRBV10-3	TRBJ2-7	CASLGLAGVEQYF
TRBV12-3/TRBV12-4	TRBJ2-7	CASSLGLAGSEQYF
TRBV20-1	TRBJ2-2	CSAPIAGTRGTGELFF
TRBV19	TRBJ1-3	CASSSTGEGNTIYF
TRBV9	TRBJ2-1	CASSVVEDRQFF
TRBV5-1	TRBJ2-3	CASSFGHDTDTQYF
TRBV7-6	TRBJ2-6	CASSLGWGAHSGANVLTF
TRBV12-3/TRBV12-4	TRBJ2-5	CASSPSLAGLQETQYF
TRBV12-3/TRBV12-4	TRBJ2-3	CASTPGHGTDTQYF
TRBV6-5	TRBJ1-4	CASSQWGGKLFF
TRBV7-6	TRBJ2-1	CASSLAGRLSSYNEQFF
TRBV7-9	TRBJ2-5	CASTPQGEETQYF
TRBV20-1	TRBJ1-3	CSALEGRGATSGNTIYF
TRBV7-8	TRBJ2-1	CASSPPKSDEQFF
TRBV7-2	TRBJ2-7	CASSPSGGSSYEQYF
TRBV5-5	TRBJ2-1	CASSLGGRSYNEQFF
TRBV2	TRBJ2-6	CACSFEAGDDSSGANVLTF
TRBV18	TRBJ1-2	CASSRGQIMDGYTF
TRBV20-1	TRBJ1-2	CSARRGPINYGYTF
TRBV28	TRBJ1-5	CASRTNRGLSNQPQHF
TRBV20-1	TRBJ2-3	CSANLAGADTQYF
TRBV7-8	TRBJ2-2	CASSLEVELTGELFF